The clone carrying this T cell receptor beta chain was detected once. No antigen is known for it. Trimming removed 6 bases at V and 2 bases at J, with 13 bases between. The CDR3 length is 15 residues. Germline lookup yields CDR1 SNHLY and CDR2 FYNNEI. The sample is drawn from a study of shared clonotypes between healthy human individuals. Broader study findings: There were few donors, and this limited the genetic and exposure-history diversity represented.

Method: immunoSEQ multiplex PCR; TCRdb's copy keeps in-frame clones and lacks some. Here the sample spans about 470,000 clones, 79% being singletons. The sample taken for sequencing was PBMCs. The V and J genes are TRBV2 and TRBJ2-2; D not resolved. This receptor was identified in a woman aged 40-49 years in good health. Some clones in this sample may be carry-over from other donors' samples. This chain's CDR3 is CASSSKWVNTGELFF. CDR3 DNA: TGTGCCAGCAGCTCCAAATGGGTAAACACCGGGGAGCTGTTTTTT.